This TCR beta chain was documented in a study of OX40 agonist ivuxolimab in advanced cancers. Overall study: Three patients, one with hepatocellular carcinoma and two with cutaneous melanoma, achieved partial responses.

CDR1 is SNHLY, CDR2 FYNNEI, per germline. V lost 8 bases and J 1 base, leaving 11 bases between the germline ends. The CDR3 sequence is 13 residues long. Study-wide points: A proportion of nonresponders additionally exhibited low normalized T-cell clonal expansion. On average, CD8+ T cells showed a greater number of expanded clones than CD4+. Blood T cells, both CD4+ and CD8+, expanded clonally by week 6 at 0.1 to 3.0 mg/kg.

For this clone: The target antigen is unknown.

Sequencing used immunoSEQ multiplex PCR; TCRdb keeps in-frame clones, though not all of them. The sample includes 25,000 to 35,000 clones, approximately 84% of them seen just once. J is TRBJ1-1 and V is TRBV2; D possibly corresponds to TRBD1 (6 bases). Sequencing used CD4+ or CD8+ T cells sorted from blood, obtained in a trial of the OX40 agonist ivuxolimab. The sequence derives from an adult with an advanced solid tumor such as melanoma, head and neck, liver or kidney cancer. The CDR3 sequence: CASSRGENTEAFF. CDR3 bases: TGTGCCAGCTCAAGGGGGGAGAACACTGAAGCTTTCTTT.